This is a list of T cell receptor beta chains from one sample in a study of cytotoxic CD8 clonotypes in ibrutinib-treated CLL. This table comes from immunoSEQ multiplex PCR, and its TCRdb copy is limited to in-frame clones, with some not included. The sample lists roughly 29,000 clones, 75% to 80% seen once, with 51% in the top ten. Here the sequenced sample was PBMCs, taken after 36 months of ibrutinib treatment. The receptors shown here come from a human donor with chronic lymphocytic leukemia. The CDR3 runs from the conserved cysteine through the conserved F or W. Each record gives: J gene, clone size, V gene, D gene, CDR3 length, CDR3 DNA, CDR3 protein. The D gene is left open where the match is weak. The size entry is marked missing in some rows and otherwise reads once, few, many or a size class.

j_call: TRBJ2-7; clone_size: few; v_call: TRBV5-5; d_call: NA; cdr3_length: 12; cdr3_nt: TGTGCCAGCAGCTTGGTGAACTACGAGCAGTACTTC; cdr3_aa: CASSLVNYEQYF
j_call: TRBJ2-3; clone_size: NA; v_call: TRBV9; d_call: TRBD2; cdr3_length: 15; cdr3_nt: TGTGCCAGCAGCGTAGTAGCGGGGGTCCAAGATACGCAGTATTTT; cdr3_aa: CASSVVAGVQDTQYF
j_call: TRBJ1-1; clone_size: NA; v_call: TRBV18; d_call: NA; cdr3_length: 14; cdr3_nt: TGTGCCAGCTCACCTGCCACGTCGAACACTGAAGCTTTCTTT; cdr3_aa: CASSPATSNTEAFF
j_call: TRBJ1-2; clone_size: NA; v_call: TRBV5-6; d_call: NA; cdr3_length: 12; cdr3_nt: TGTGCCAGCAGCTTGCGGAACTATGGCTACACCTTC; cdr3_aa: CASSLRNYGYTF
j_call: TRBJ1-2; clone_size: NA; v_call: TRBV6-5; d_call: NA; cdr3_length: 15; cdr3_nt: TGTGCCAGCAGTAACTCCTTGGGGGTCGCCTATGGCTACACCTTC; cdr3_aa: CASSNSLGVAYGYTF
j_call: TRBJ1-1; clone_size: NA; v_call: TRBV29-1; d_call: TRBD1; cdr3_length: 13; cdr3_nt: TGCAGCGTCACGGGACAGATGAACACTGAAGCTTTCTTT; cdr3_aa: CSVTGQMNTEAFF
j_call: TRBJ1-2; clone_size: NA; v_call: TRBV7-9; d_call: TRBD1; cdr3_length: 17; cdr3_nt: TGTGCCAGCAGCTTCAGGACAGGGGCCTACTTTAACTATGGCTACACCTTC; cdr3_aa: CASSFRTGAYFNYGYTF
j_call: TRBJ2-3; clone_size: NA; v_call: TRBV18; d_call: NA; cdr3_length: 12; cdr3_nt: TGTGCCAGCTCACCAAGACTAGATACGCAGTATTTT; cdr3_aa: CASSPRLDTQYF
j_call: TRBJ1-1; clone_size: once; v_call: TRBV6-5; d_call: TRBD1; cdr3_length: 14; cdr3_nt: TGTGCCAGCAGCCCCGGGACAGGGGTCACTGAAGCTTTCTTT; cdr3_aa: CASSPGTGVTEAFF
j_call: TRBJ2-5; clone_size: NA; v_call: TRBV7-6; d_call: TRBD1; cdr3_length: 14; cdr3_nt: TGTGCCAGCAGCCTCACAGGGGGCGCAGAGACCCAGTACTTC; cdr3_aa: CASSLTGGAETQYF
j_call: TRBJ1-6; clone_size: NA; v_call: TRBV10-3; d_call: TRBD1; cdr3_length: 16; cdr3_nt: TGTGCCATCAGTGAGTCGGGACAGGGGGGTGGTTCACCCCTCCACTTT; cdr3_aa: CAISESGQGGGSPLHF
j_call: TRBJ1-1; clone_size: NA; v_call: TRBV7-9; d_call: NA; cdr3_length: 12; cdr3_nt: TGTGCCAGCAGCTTATCGAACACTGAAGCTTTCTTT; cdr3_aa: CASSLSNTEAFF
j_call: TRBJ1-5; clone_size: once; v_call: TRBV2; d_call: NA; cdr3_length: 13; cdr3_nt: TGTGCCAGCAGTGATGTGACTGTTCAGCCCCAGCATTTT; cdr3_aa: CASSDVTVQPQHF
j_call: TRBJ1-2; clone_size: few; v_call: TRBV21-1; d_call: NA; cdr3_length: 16; cdr3_nt: TGTGCCAGCAGCAAAGAAGGGACAGGGATCGGTGGTGGCTACACCTTC; cdr3_aa: CASSKEGTGIGGGYTF
j_call: TRBJ1-1; clone_size: NA; v_call: TRBV7-9; d_call: TRBD1; cdr3_length: 15; cdr3_nt: TGTGCCAGCAGCTTAGTGGCAGGGGGGTGGACTGAAGCTTTCTTT; cdr3_aa: CASSLVAGGWTEAFF
j_call: TRBJ1-4; clone_size: NA; v_call: TRBV5-1; d_call: TRBD1; cdr3_length: 17; cdr3_nt: TGCGCCAGCAGCACCGGACAGGGGGCAGATACTAATGAAAAACTGTTTTTT; cdr3_aa: CASSTGQGADTNEKLFF
j_call: TRBJ1-1; clone_size: NA; v_call: TRBV5-4; d_call: NA; cdr3_length: 14; cdr3_nt: TGTGCCAGCAGCTTGACAGGGACGTGGACTGAAGCTTTCTTT; cdr3_aa: CASSLTGTWTEAFF
j_call: TRBJ2-1; clone_size: NA; v_call: TRBV4-2; d_call: NA; cdr3_length: 15; cdr3_nt: TGTGCCAGCAGCCGGATACAGAGCTCCTACAATGAGCAGTTCTTC; cdr3_aa: CASSRIQSSYNEQFF
j_call: TRBJ1-1; clone_size: NA; v_call: TRBV4-3; d_call: TRBD1; cdr3_length: 13; cdr3_nt: TGCGCCAGCGGACAGGGCTTGCTCTCTGAAGCTTTCTTT; cdr3_aa: CASGQGLLSEAFF
j_call: TRBJ2-7; clone_size: NA; v_call: TRBV5-4; d_call: TRBD1; cdr3_length: 13; cdr3_nt: TGTGCCAGCAGCTGGGACAGGGACTACGAGCAGTACTTC; cdr3_aa: CASSWDRDYEQYF
j_call: TRBJ1-2; clone_size: few; v_call: TRBV29-1; d_call: NA; cdr3_length: 12; cdr3_nt: TGCAGCGTTGAGGGGGACAACTATGGCTACACCTTC; cdr3_aa: CSVEGDNYGYTF
j_call: TRBJ2-1; clone_size: NA; v_call: TRBV6-4; d_call: NA; cdr3_length: 11; cdr3_nt: TGTGCCAGCAGTGACTCGAGGGAGCAGTTCTTC; cdr3_aa: CASSDSREQFF
j_call: TRBJ1-2; clone_size: NA; v_call: TRBV10-3; d_call: TRBD1; cdr3_length: 14; cdr3_nt: TGTGCCATCAGTGAGTCGGGGACAGCCTATGGCTACACCTTC; cdr3_aa: CAISESGTAYGYTF
j_call: TRBJ2-5; clone_size: NA; v_call: TRBV7-9; d_call: NA; cdr3_length: 14; cdr3_nt: TGTGCCAGCAGCGAGCGGACCGTCGAAGAGACCCAGTACTTC; cdr3_aa: CASSERTVEETQYF
j_call: TRBJ1-1; clone_size: NA; v_call: TRBV9; d_call: NA; cdr3_length: 12; cdr3_nt: TGTGCCAGCGGCATAGAGAACACTGAAGCTTTCTTT; cdr3_aa: CASGIENTEAFF
j_call: TRBJ2-7; clone_size: few; v_call: TRBV5-1; d_call: NA; cdr3_length: 13; cdr3_nt: TGCGCCAGCGTCGGCGAGGGATTGTACGAGCAGTACTTC; cdr3_aa: CASVGEGLYEQYF
j_call: TRBJ1-2; clone_size: NA; v_call: TRBV5-1; d_call: NA; cdr3_length: 17; cdr3_nt: TGCGCCAGCAGCTTTTTCCGCCCCGAGAGAACTGACTATGGCTACACCTTC; cdr3_aa: CASSFFRPERTDYGYTF
j_call: TRBJ1-1; clone_size: NA; v_call: TRBV27; d_call: NA; cdr3_length: 15; cdr3_nt: TGTGCCAGCTCCTCCCTGAGCGGCATGAACACTGAAGCTTTCTTT; cdr3_aa: CASSSLSGMNTEAFF
j_call: TRBJ1-3; clone_size: NA; v_call: TRBV9; d_call: NA; cdr3_length: 14; cdr3_nt: TGTGCCAGCAGCGGCCAGTTCTCTGGAAACACCATATATTTT; cdr3_aa: CASSGQFSGNTIYF
j_call: TRBJ2-7; clone_size: NA; v_call: TRBV9; d_call: NA; cdr3_length: 15; cdr3_nt: TGTGCCAGCAGCGTAGGTATCGGAGGGGACTACGAGCAGTACTTC; cdr3_aa: CASSVGIGGDYEQYF
j_call: TRBJ2-7; clone_size: NA; v_call: TRBV27; d_call: NA; cdr3_length: 15; cdr3_nt: TGTGCCAGCAGTTTAAGCGTGGGGGTCCCCTACGAGCAGTACTTC; cdr3_aa: CASSLSVGVPYEQYF
j_call: TRBJ1-1; clone_size: many; v_call: TRBV2; d_call: NA; cdr3_length: 16; cdr3_nt: TGTGCCAGCAGTGAAGCGCTTTTACACGGAAACACTGAAGCTTTCTTT; cdr3_aa: CASSEALLHGNTEAFF
j_call: TRBJ1-1; clone_size: once; v_call: TRBV6-5; d_call: TRBD1; cdr3_length: 14; cdr3_nt: TGTGCCAGCAGTACGGACAGGGGGGGGACTGAAGCTTTCTTT; cdr3_aa: CASSTDRGGTEAFF
j_call: TRBJ2-5; clone_size: NA; v_call: TRBV11-2; d_call: NA; cdr3_length: 13; cdr3_nt: TGTGCCAGCAGCCCCCCCATCCAAGAGACCCAGTACTTC; cdr3_aa: CASSPPIQETQYF
j_call: TRBJ2-3; clone_size: few; v_call: TRBV19; d_call: NA; cdr3_length: 13; cdr3_nt: TGTGCCAGTAGTAGGCAGCTCACAGATACGCAGTATTTT; cdr3_aa: CASSRQLTDTQYF
j_call: TRBJ1-5; clone_size: few; v_call: TRBV2; d_call: NA; cdr3_length: 14; cdr3_nt: TGTGCCAGCAGTGAACAATATAGCAATCAGCCCCAGCATTTT; cdr3_aa: CASSEQYSNQPQHF
j_call: TRBJ2-1; clone_size: NA; v_call: TRBV7-9; d_call: NA; cdr3_length: 13; cdr3_nt: TGTGCCAGCAGCTTAGACCTAAACAATGAGCAGTTCTTC; cdr3_aa: CASSLDLNNEQFF
j_call: TRBJ1-5; clone_size: NA; v_call: TRBV19; d_call: TRBD1; cdr3_length: 15; cdr3_nt: TGTGCCAGTAGCATGACAGGGGACGGCAATCAGCCCCAGCATTTT; cdr3_aa: CASSMTGDGNQPQHF
j_call: TRBJ1-2; clone_size: NA; v_call: TRBV10-3; d_call: NA; cdr3_length: 15; cdr3_nt: TGTGCCATCAACGGTCAAGGTGCTCTTAACTATGGCTACACCTTC; cdr3_aa: CAINGQGALNYGYTF
j_call: TRBJ1-2; clone_size: few; v_call: TRBV2; d_call: NA; cdr3_length: 14; cdr3_nt: TGTGCCAGCAAAAGGGACGGCGGAGGGTATGGCTACACCTTC; cdr3_aa: CASKRDGGGYGYTF
j_call: TRBJ2-7; clone_size: once; v_call: TRBV2; d_call: NA; cdr3_length: 14; cdr3_nt: TGTGCCAGCAGGGAGACTATCCAGACCTACGAGCAGTACTTC; cdr3_aa: CASRETIQTYEQYF
j_call: TRBJ2-7; clone_size: NA; v_call: TRBV15; d_call: TRBD1; cdr3_length: 17; cdr3_nt: TGTGCCACCAGCAGAGCCCACGGACAGGGTGGTTTCTACGAGCAGTACTTC; cdr3_aa: CATSRAHGQGGFYEQYF
j_call: TRBJ1-4; clone_size: few; v_call: TRBV7-9; d_call: NA; cdr3_length: 14; cdr3_nt: TGTGCCAGCAGCTTAGCCAGGGAAGATGAAAAACTGTTTTTT; cdr3_aa: CASSLAREDEKLFF
j_call: TRBJ1-1; clone_size: NA; v_call: TRBV28; d_call: NA; cdr3_length: 14; cdr3_nt: TGTGCCAGCAATCCCCTGAACGGGAACACTGAAGCTTTCTTT; cdr3_aa: CASNPLNGNTEAFF
j_call: TRBJ1-2; clone_size: NA; v_call: TRBV5-4; d_call: TRBD1; cdr3_length: 15; cdr3_nt: TGTGCCAGCAGCTTGCCGGGACAGGAAGTTTATGGCTACACCTTC; cdr3_aa: CASSLPGQEVYGYTF